Sequencing of this T cell receptor beta chain was carried out in a study of preoperative IRX-2 immunotherapy in early breast cancer. As to treatment: preoperative locoregional IRX-2 cytokine immunotherapy. Preoperative locoregional IRX-2 cytokine immunotherapy was tested in the phase Ib source study. Germline lookup yields CDR1 MNHEY and CDR2 SMNVEV (reference sequence). The CDR3 extends over 15 amino acids. Trimming shortened V by 8 bases and J by 2 bases, and 15 bases separated the two germline ends. Clones were sequenced by immunoSEQ multiplex PCR, and TCRdb holds only the in-frame ones, with some missing. The sample holds 20,000 to 25,000 clones; approximately 95% are singletons and the top ten take around 16%.

This specimen was tumor tissue, taken after IRX-2 immunotherapy. The chain couples TRBV27 to TRBJ2-2; D could derive from TRBD1 or TRBD2 (5 bases each). The TCR comes from a human donor with breast cancer. The CDR3 here is CASGGFRANTGELFF. CDR3 bases: TGTGCCAGCGGGGGATTTAGGGCAAACACCGGGGAGCTGTTTTTT.